This entry lists 22 T cell receptor beta chains sequenced from one sample in a study of T cell responses to AZD1222 COVID-19 vaccine. The method was immunoSEQ multiplex PCR; TCRdb's version includes in-frame clones alone and lacks a portion of them. The sample yields under 150,000 clones, 80% to 90% seen once. The sequenced sample was peripheral blood, obtained 28 days after the second AZD1222 dose. The source is an adult who received the AZD1222 COVID-19 vaccine.

The chain combines TRBV7-9 with TRBJ1-5; 9 nucleotides line up with TRBD1. Per germline, CDR1 SEHNR and CDR2 FQNEAQ (reference sequence). With V trimmed by 5 bases and J by 7 bases, 15 bases remained unmatched. This CDR3 has 17 amino acids. CDR3: CASSKSLTGGFYQPQHF. CDR3 nucleotides: TGTGCCAGCAGCAAAAGCCTGACAGGGGGATTTTACCAGCCCCAGCATTTT.

The chain joins TRBV7-2 to TRBJ2-7; unclear D gene. CDR3 length equals 18 residues. The germline gives CDR1 SGHTA, CDR2 FQGNSA. V dropped 7 bases and J dropped 0 bases, with 25 bases sitting between them. The CDR3 region is CASTVDTTQAALSYEQYF. The CDR3 DNA reads TGTGCCAGCACCGTAGACACAACCCAGGCAGCCCTCTCCTACGAGCAGTACTTC.

CDR3 sequence reads: CASSPMGPTEAFF. In DNA, the CDR3 is TGTGCCAGCAGTCCCATGGGGCCCACTGAAGCTTTCTTT. The chain is built from TRBV12-3 or TRBV12-4 and TRBJ1-1; possibly TRBD1 for D (5 bases). This CDR3 is built from 13 residues. V gave up 5 bases and J gave up 4 bases, with 11 bases separating them.

CDR3 DNA: TGTGCCAGCAGTGAAGATCAGGTAGCGGGGGCCTATCAAGAGACCCAGTACTTC. This sequence encodes CASSEDQVAGAYQETQYF. The chain links TRBV6-1 to TRBJ2-5, with 9 positions matching TRBD2. This CDR3 is built from 18 residues. The germline gives CDR1 MNHNS, CDR2 SASEGT. V gave up 1 base and J gave up 2 bases; unmatched junction bases: 11.

This clone was observed once. The chain couples TRBV2 to TRBJ1-5; 9 nucleotides align to TRBD1. V dropped 2 bases and J dropped 7; count of bases not matched to a gene: 6. Looked up from germline, CDR1 is SNHLY and CDR2 is FYNNEI. This CDR3 has 15 amino acids. CDR3 in amino acids: CASSERDRVTQPQHF. The CDR3 nucleotides are TGTGCCAGCAGTGAAAGGGACAGGGTGACGCAGCCCCAGCATTTT. The full variable domain, rest sourced from reference TRBV2 and TRBJ1-5, is EPEVTQTPSHQVTQMGQEVILRCVPISNHLYFYWYRQILGQKVEFLVSFYNNEISEKSEIFDDQFSVERPDGSNFTLKIRSTKLEDSAMYFCASSERDRVTQPQHFGDGTRLSIL.

The chain has TRBV6-2 or TRBV6-3 and TRBJ1-1; no clear D gene. The CDR3 is 11 amino acids. Trimming took off 0 bases at V and 11 bases at J, with 7 bases between the two ends. From germline, CDR1 is MNHEY and CDR2 SVGEGT. The CDR3 coding sequence is TGTGCCAGCAGTTACTCGCAGCAGGCTTTCTTT. The encoded protein is CASSYSQQAFF.

The chain recombines TRBV7-6 with TRBJ1-1, with 7 bases fitting TRBD1. The length of the CDR3 is 16 residues. With V trimmed by 5 bases and J by 1 base, 10 bases remained unmatched. The V gene's germline CDR1 is SGHVS and CDR2 FNYEAQ. For the CDR3, the DNA is TGTGCCAGCAGCCCTAAGCCGACAGGGAAGAACACTGAAGCTTTCTTT. Protein sequence: CASSPKPTGKNTEAFF.

In nucleotides, the CDR3 is TGTGCCAGCAGTGAAGAAAACTACTCTGGAAACACCATATATTTT. Its translation: CASSEENYSGNTIYF. The chain carries TRBV6-1 and TRBJ1-3, with no clear D. Per the germline V gene, CDR1 is MNHNS and CDR2 is SASEGT. The CDR3 has 15 residues. V dropped 1 base and J dropped 0 bases, with 7 bases sitting between them.

The J gene is TRBJ2-3, the V gene TRBV10-3; no reliable D call. Trimming cost V 5 bases and J 7 bases, with 16 bases left between them. This CDR3 has 14 amino acids. Germline V gene lookup returns CDR1 ENHRY and CDR2 SYGVKD. CDR3 nucleotide sequence: TGTGCCATCAGTCCCGTCGTGGTTGGGTATACGCAGTATTTT. It yields the protein CAISPVVVGYTQYF.

The chain joins TRBV4-2 to TRBJ2-3; 12 bases match TRBD2. The CDR3 runs 20 residues. From germline, CDR1 is LGHNA and CDR2 YNFKEQ. V shed 0 bases and J 4 bases; nucleotides not matched to a gene: 14. The CDR3 sequence is CASSQDLPRLAGGHPDTQYF. DNA for the CDR3: TGTGCCAGCAGCCAAGATCTTCCCCGCCTAGCGGGGGGGCACCCAGATACGCAGTATTTT.

This clone was picked up one time. The chain carries TRBV11-2 and TRBJ2-7; D call uncertain. This CDR3 is 15 amino acids long. Germline-derived CDR1 and CDR2 are SGHAT and FQNNGV. Trimming removed 0 bases from V and 0 bases from J, with 9 bases in between. CDR3 region: CASSLELARSYEQYF. In nucleotides, the CDR3 is TGTGCCAGCAGCTTAGAGTTGGCACGCTCCTACGAGCAGTACTTC. The whole variable domain, filled in from reference TRBV11-2 and TRBJ2-7, reads EAGVAQSPRYKIIEKRQSVAFWCNPISGHATLYWYQQILGQGPKLLIQFQNNGVVDDSQLPKDRFSAERLKGVDSTLKIQPAKLEDSAVYLCASSLELARSYEQYFGPGTRLTVT.

The V and J genes are TRBV19 and TRBJ2-3; the match to TRBD2 covers 11 bases. This CDR3 is 16 amino acids long. Germline V lookup: CDR1 LNHDA, CDR2 SQIVND (reference sequence). With V trimmed by 6 bases and J by 5 bases, 10 bases remained unmatched. The DNA of the CDR3 is TGTGCCAGTAGCGACCCGACTAGCGGGGTAAGAGATACGCAGTATTTT. Protein sequence: CASSDPTSGVRDTQYF.

V and J are TRBV6-5 and TRBJ1-2; 7 bases agree with TRBD1. This CDR3 is 14 amino acids long. With 8 bases clipped from V and 4 bases from J, the junction kept 10 bases outside the gene matches. Germline V gives CDR1 MNHEY, CDR2 SVGAGI. The CDR3: CASRGAPGGYGYTF. The CDR3, as DNA: TGTGCCAGCCGAGGGGCCCCAGGGGGCTATGGCTACACCTTC.

The chain uses TRBV9 and TRBJ2-7; TRBD1 aligns across 7 bases. J gave up 2 bases and V 3 bases, and 5 bases lay outside the gene matches. This CDR3 is built from 14 residues. Germline V gene data show CDR1 as SGDLS and CDR2 as YYNGEE. The CDR3 protein is CASSATGKTYEQYF. As DNA, the CDR3 is TGTGCCAGCAGCGCGACAGGGAAAACCTACGAGCAGTACTTC.

This chain links TRBV4-2 with TRBJ1-1; TRBD1 aligns across 8 bases. This CDR3 spans 20 amino acids. V shed 1 base and J 2 bases; nucleotides not matched to a gene: 18. Looked up from germline, CDR1 is LGHNA and CDR2 is YNFKEQ. The CDR3 region has the DNA TGTGCCAGCAGCCAAGTATTCAGGTCCGAGGACAGGGATATCAACACTGAAGCTTTCTTT. Translated: CASSQVFRSEDRDINTEAFF.

J is TRBJ1-4 and V is TRBV5-8; no reliable D call. The germline V gene has CDR1 SGHTS and CDR2 YDEGEE. This CDR3 is 15 amino acids long. Deletions cut 4 bases from V and 7 bases from J, with 17 bases between. CDR3 coding DNA: TGTGCCAGCAGCGCCCGGATGAGGGCGGGTGAAAAACTGTTTTTT. Amino acid sequence: CASSARMRAGEKLFF. The full variable domain, with the rest looked up from reference TRBV5-8 and TRBJ1-4, is EAGVTQSPTHLIKTRGQQATLRCSPISGHTSVYWYQQALGLGLQFLLWYDEGEERNRGNFPPRFSGRQFPNYSSELNVNALELEDSALYLCASSARMRAGEKLFFGSGTQLSVL.

The chain couples TRBV5-1 to TRBJ2-2, with D perhaps matching TRBD1 (7 bases). V was shortened by 5 bases and J by 1 base, with 12 bases between the two germline ends. The CDR3 loop spans 15 amino acids. Germline V gene lookup returns CDR1 SGHRS and CDR2 YFSETQ. CDR3 amino acids: CASREGDRNTGELFF. For the CDR3, the DNA is TGCGCCAGCAGGGAGGGGGACAGGAACACCGGGGAGCTGTTTTTT.

The chain employs TRBV18 and TRBJ1-3; D is uncertain. Germline CDR1 is KGHSH and CDR2 is LQKENI. V lost 3 bases to trimming and J lost 0 bases, with 9 bases between them. CDR3 length: 15 residues. CDR3 bases: TGTGCCAGCTCACCTGGGGTGTCCTCTGGAAACACCATATATTTT. Translation gives CASSPGVSSGNTIYF.

The chain joins TRBV7-2 to TRBJ2-2; D possibly matches TRBD1 or TRBD2 (6 bases each). The CDR3 runs 13 residues. The V and J ends lost 10 bases and 0 bases respectively, with 9 bases between them. CDR1 SGHTA and CDR2 FQGNSA come from the germline V gene. The CDR3 loop is CAKGDSNTGELFF. CDR3 sequence (DNA): TGTGCCAAGGGGGACTCGAACACCGGGGAGCTGTTTTTT.

The chain has TRBV3-1 (or the pseudogene TRBV3-2) and TRBJ1-2; D uncertain. Germline loops: CDR1 LGHDT, CDR2 YNNKEL (reference sequence). The CDR3 length is 11 residues. The ends were cut back, 3 bases at V and 8 bases at J, with 7 bases in the middle. CDR3 residues: CASSHEGGYTF. Here the CDR3 DNA reads TGTGCCAGCAGCCATGAGGGCGGCTACACCTTC.

The chain links TRBV18 to TRBJ1-2; D is perhaps TRBD1 (5 bases). Germline V gives CDR1 KGHSH, CDR2 LQKENI. Trimming shortened V by 6 bases and J by 4 bases, and 15 bases separated the two germline ends. The CDR3 contains 14 residues. CDR3 DNA sequence: TGTGCCAGCTCCGGGGCAGGGATCACCTATGGCTACACCTTC. Translation gives CASSGAGITYGYTF. Full variable domain (outside the CDR3, taken from reference TRBV18 and TRBJ1-2): NAGVMQNPRHLVRRRGQEARLRCSPMKGHSHVYWYRQLPEEGLKFMVYLQKENIIDESGMPKERFSAEFPKEGPSILRIQQVVRGDSAAYFCASSGAGITYGYTFGSGTRLTVV.

This clone was seen more than once but under ten times. The rearrangement uses TRBV28 and TRBJ1-4; 7 bases map to TRBD1. Germline loops: CDR1 MDHEN, CDR2 SYDVKM. The V gene end was trimmed by 5 bases and the J gene end by 2 bases; junction bases not matched to a gene: 11. The CDR3 is 17 residues long. The CDR3: CASSHPQGWVTNEKLFF. In DNA form, the CDR3 reads TGTGCCAGCAGTCACCCACAGGGGTGGGTCACTAATGAAAAACTGTTTTTT.